The rows below give T cell receptor beta chains drawn from one sample of a study of cytomegalovirus exposure and HLA in healthy donors. Using immunoSEQ multiplex PCR, the repertoire was profiled, and TCRdb retains in-frame clones only, with some absent. The sample includes approximately 200,000 clones, 84% of them seen just once. The sequenced material came from PBMCs. The receptors were gathered from a boy younger than 18 in good health and CMV-seronegative. Each CDR3 is given without its conserved first and last residue. The D gene is left open where the match is weak.

V gene	D gene	J gene	CDR3 protein
TRBV29-1	TRBD1	TRBJ1-2	SVGQGVGYT
TRBV7-2	NA	TRBJ1-5	ASSLTGSNQPQH
TRBV6-5	NA	TRBJ1-1	ASSPPTGLTEAF
TRBV5-1	TRBD1	TRBJ2-5	ASSLGQGARMETQY
TRBV25-1	TRBD1	TRBJ1-5	ASSEETGGPFRQPQH
TRBV5-6	NA	TRBJ1-3	ASSFLQVTSGNTIY
TRBV27	NA	TRBJ2-4	ASSLSPKGGGNIQY
TRBV25-1	TRBD1	TRBJ1-4	ASLRHRGGKLF
TRBV9	TRBD2	TRBJ2-3	ASSVDAAGGLTDTQY
TRBV29-1	NA	TRBJ2-2	SVRPGNPGELF
TRBV27	NA	TRBJ2-7	ASSHLQAGLSYEQY
TRBV10-3	NA	TRBJ2-3	AITTQGTDTQY
TRBV6-5	TRBD2	TRBJ2-1	ASSYRSSGAYNEQF
TRBV7-8	NA	TRBJ1-5	ASAWGGANQPQH
TRBV19	TRBD2	TRBJ2-2	ASSPRTSRNTGELF
TRBV6-5	NA	TRBJ1-2	ASSVGFNYGYT
TRBV29-1	NA	TRBJ1-2	SVGIAGTLYGYT
TRBV11-2	NA	TRBJ1-2	ASSLVRYSYT
TRBV9	TRBD2	TRBJ2-1	ASSQSGGAHNEQF
TRBV11-1	TRBD1	TRBJ2-7	ASSPDRGVFYEQY
TRBV13	TRBD1	TRBJ1-3	ASSTGTGSLSGNTIY
TRBV5-6	NA	TRBJ1-5	ASSLVSEYQPQH
TRBV30	TRBD1	TRBJ2-7	AWTRTGSYEQY
TRBV19	TRBD1	TRBJ1-5	ASRETGPLLGQPQH
TRBV7-8	TRBD2	TRBJ2-1	ASSLDEFLAGLNEQF
TRBV27	TRBD2	TRBJ2-1	ASRTYRTSGDEKTYNEQF
TRBV10-3	NA	TRBJ2-1	AISELERDYNEQF
TRBV9	NA	TRBJ2-7	ASSVGSRPHEQY
TRBV5-6	TRBD1	TRBJ1-2	ASRGDRAAWT
TRBV9	TRBD1	TRBJ2-5	ASARDRAETQY
TRBV7-6	TRBD1	TRBJ2-7	ASSLVPQGAWYEQY